This T cell receptor (beta chain) stems from a study of control samples from healthy donors and cancer patients. Measured with immunoSEQ multiplex PCR; TCRdb has only the in-frame clones, and not every one. The sample includes some 82,000 clones, roughly 86% seen only once; the top ten take over 15%. J was trimmed by 4 bases and V by 5 bases; bases with no gene match: 6. CDR3 size: 14 residues. CDR1 and CDR2 (germline): LNHDA, SQIVND (reference sequence). Sample: blood. The V gene is TRBV19, the J gene TRBJ2-3; 7 bases agree with TRBD1. The receptor's source is a man between 50 and 59 years old in good health. As DNA, the CDR3 is TGTGCCAGTAGTTCCTACGACAGGGCAGATACGCAGTATTTT. As protein: CASSSYDRADTQYF.